The text below deals with one T cell receptor beta chain. Assay used: immunoSEQ multiplex PCR; TCRdb lists only in-frame clones, some missing. The table has 720,000 or so clones, 70% to 90% seen once. V lost 0 bases and J 0 bases, leaving 15 bases between the germline ends. CDR1 is LGHNA, CDR2 YNFKEQ, per germline. The CDR3 is 17 amino acids. This entry is derived from a study of shared T cell receptors in the human thymus. These data were also filed under a second study, of human thymus T cells. That work states: Thymic and blood repertoires appeared to show biased V and J gene usage. Unrelated individuals reportedly shared highly overlapping thymic TCR repertoires.

The V gene is TRBV4-2, the J gene TRBJ2-7; weak D call: TRBD2 (5 bases). This TCR came from a girl less than two years old with a congenital heart defect. The sample was thymocytes. CDR3 nucleotides: TGTGCCAGCAGCCAAGAAGGGAGCGCCAAGAGCTCCTACGAGCAGTACTTC. Its protein product is CASSQEGSAKSSYEQYF.